This T cell receptor (beta chain) was captured in a study of blood T cell repertoires in COVID-19. Method: immunoSEQ multiplex PCR; TCRdb's copy keeps in-frame clones and lacks some. Here the sample spans 200,000 to 250,000 clones, 88% being singletons. Participants, roughly 18 to 90 years old, spanned 25 or so US areas. Participant-given clinical history determined each cohort assignment. Exposed participants encountered a COVID-19 case during the 2 weeks preceding study entry. The CDR3 has 15 amino acids. The germline V gene has CDR1 SGHDT and CDR2 YYEEEE. Trimming cost V 4 bases and J 8 bases; bases outside gene matches: 9.

The chain has TRBV5-6 and TRBJ1-4, with 9 nucleotides matching TRBD1. Sequencing used PBMCs or T cells enriched from blood (not recorded which). The TCR was taken from a woman under 40 who had been exposed to COVID-19. CDR3 sequence (DNA): TGTGCCAGCAGCCCGGCGGACAGGGGTGGCGAAAAACTGTTTTTT. As protein: CASSPADRGGEKLFF.